This T cell receptor beta chain was sequenced in a study of post-analysis software for immune sequencing data. Unique molecular identifiers tagged the TCR beta cDNA libraries. TCRdb processed the PCR reads anew with MiXCR; each CDR3 protein has one entry. The table records 650,000 to 850,000 distinct CDR3 sequences, about half of them present only once. Trimming took 4 bases from V and 3 from J; bases not matched to a gene: 7. The CDR3 is made up of 14 amino acids. Germline-derived CDR1 and CDR2 are SGDLS and YYNGEE. This clonotype was recorded a few times. The antigen remains unidentified. General study points: Significantly lower normalized Chao1 diversity was found in patients with multiple sclerosis relative to controls. About 5 TRBV segments occurring more often in patients than controls included TRBV5-6, TRBV5-1 and TRBV20-1.

The TCR was taken from a girl under 18 with multiple sclerosis. The chain is built from TRBV9 and TRBJ2-7; 7 nucleotides line up with TRBD1. Sequenced input: blood. CDR3 DNA sequence: TGTGCCAGCAGCCTAAGGGACAGCCTCTACGAGCAGTACTTC. Translating gives CASSLRDSLYEQYF.